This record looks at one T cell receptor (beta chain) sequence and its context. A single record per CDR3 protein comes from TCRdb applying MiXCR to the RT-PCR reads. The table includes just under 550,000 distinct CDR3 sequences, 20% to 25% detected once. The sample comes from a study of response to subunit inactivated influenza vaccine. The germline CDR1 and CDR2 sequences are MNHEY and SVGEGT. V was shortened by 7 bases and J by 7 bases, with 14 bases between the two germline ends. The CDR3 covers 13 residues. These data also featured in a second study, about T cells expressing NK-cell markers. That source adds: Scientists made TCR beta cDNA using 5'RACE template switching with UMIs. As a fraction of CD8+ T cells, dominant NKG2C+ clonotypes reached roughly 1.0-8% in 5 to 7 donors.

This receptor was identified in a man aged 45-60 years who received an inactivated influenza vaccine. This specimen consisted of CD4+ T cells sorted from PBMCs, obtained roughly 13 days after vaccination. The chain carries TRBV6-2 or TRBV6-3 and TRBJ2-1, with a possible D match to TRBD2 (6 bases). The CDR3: CASIAVGLNEQFF. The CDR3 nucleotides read TGTGCCAGCATAGCGGTCGGTTTGAATGAGCAGTTCTTC.